Presented here are 16 T cell receptor beta chains from one specimen sequenced in a study of blood T cell repertoires in COVID-19. TCRdb's copy holds only in-frame clones and misses some; the assay was immunoSEQ multiplex PCR. The sample lists about 160,000 clones; 80% to 85% were seen once. Specimen: peripheral blood. These receptors all stem from a woman older than 75 with active or convalescent COVID-19.

The J gene is TRBJ2-2, the V gene TRBV27; D gene unclear. Trimming took 1 base from V and 5 from J, leaving 5 bases between them. Germline CDR1 reads MNHEY; CDR2 reads SMNVEV (reference sequence). The CDR3 length is 13 residues. Here the CDR3 reads CASSLYSTGELFF. Written as DNA, the CDR3 is TGTGCCAGCAGTTTATATTCGACCGGGGAGCTGTTTTTT.

This clone was observed a few times. This chain uses TRBV2 with TRBJ1-4; 10 positions agree with TRBD1. Germline lookup yields CDR1 SNHLY and CDR2 FYNNEI. J lost 7 bases, V lost 2 bases, and 10 bases had no gene match. The CDR3 loop spans 17 amino acids. The CDR3 nucleotides are TGTGCCAGCAGTGAAATTGGTTTGGGGACAGGGGCTGAAAAACTGTTTTTT. It is translated as CASSEIGLGTGAEKLFF.

The chain employs TRBV7-2 and TRBJ1-2; D unresolved. Germline V gene sequence: CDR1 SGHTA, CDR2 FQGNSA. V was pared by 3 bases and J by 1 base, with 3 bases between. This CDR3 comprises 12 residues. CDR3 DNA: TGTGCCAGCAGCTTGTATAACTATGGCTACACCTTC. It specifies CASSLYNYGYTF.

The chain has TRBV19 and TRBJ2-3; 7 bases are a match to TRBD2. The CDR3 has 12 amino acids. With 11 bases clipped from V and 3 bases from J, the junction kept 5 bases outside the gene matches. From germline, CDR1 is LNHDA and CDR2 SQIVND (reference sequence). The DNA of the CDR3 is TGTGCCTCCGCGGGGGTTACAGATACGCAGTATTTT. This translates into CASAGVTDTQYF.

The chain couples TRBV11-2 to TRBJ2-3; D is unclear. Germline assignment: CDR1 SGHAT and CDR2 FQNNGV. This CDR3 region has 16 residues. The V gene lost 0 bases and the J gene lost 0 bases, with 10 bases spanning the gap. CDR3 sequence (DNA): TGTGCCAGCAGCTTAGATCTGAGAGGTAGCACAGATACGCAGTATTTT. Residues: CASSLDLRGSTDTQYF.

The gene calls are TRBV7-8 and TRBJ1-1; tentatively, D is TRBD1 (5 bases). V was pared by 7 bases and J by 4 bases, with 16 bases between. Per germline, CDR1 SGHVS and CDR2 FQNEAQ. The CDR3 has 14 amino acids. The DNA for the CDR3 is TGTGCCAGCACTCAGGGAGGGAGGGCCACTGAAGCTTTCTTT. It specifies CASTQGGRATEAFF.

The V gene is TRBV6-5, the J gene TRBJ1-5; TRBD1 matches at 8 bases. From germline, CDR1 is MNHEY and CDR2 SVGAGI. J lost 5 bases, V lost 6 bases, and 9 bases had no gene match. The CDR3 loop spans 15 amino acids. The CDR3 spells CASRYTGGMDQPQHF. The DNA of the CDR3 is TGTGCCAGCAGGTATACAGGGGGGATGGATCAGCCCCAGCATTTT.

The rearrangement joins TRBV4-1 to TRBJ2-2, with TRBD2 identical over 7 bases. CDR3 length equals 17 residues. V lost 0 bases, J lost 0 bases, and 4 bases stayed unmatched. Germline CDR1 MGHRA, CDR2 YSYEKL. The chain's CDR3 is CASSQDPAGANTGELFF. CDR3 in DNA: TGCGCCAGCAGCCAAGATCCTGCGGGGGCGAACACCGGGGAGCTGTTTTTT.

V is TRBV6-5 and J is TRBJ2-1; 10 bases are a match to TRBD2. This CDR3 comprises 15 residues. The J segment lost 6 bases and the V segment lost 6 bases, leaving 8 bases of the junction unmatched. Germline CDR1 reads MNHEY; CDR2 reads SVGAGI. CDR3: CASSSGGATSNEQFF. As DNA, the CDR3 is TGTGCCAGCAGCAGCGGGGGGGCCACGTCCAATGAGCAGTTCTTC.

The V call is TRBV7-2, the J call TRBJ2-2, with a tentative D call TRBD1 (5 bases). The germline V and J ends were trimmed by 2 bases and 1 base, with 5 bases remaining between them. Germline CDR1 is SGHTA and CDR2 is FQGNSA. The CDR3 runs 14 residues. CDR3 sequence (DNA): TGTGCCAGCAGCTTACAGGGGAACACCGGGGAGCTGTTTTTT. It yields the protein CASSLQGNTGELFF.

J is TRBJ1-4 and V is TRBV10-3; no firm D call. CDR1 and CDR2 from the germline V gene are ENHRY and SYGVKD. CDR3 size: 13 residues. The V end was cut by 7 bases, the J end by 3 bases, with 9 bases between. For the CDR3, the DNA is TGTGCCATCATGGCAGGCCCTAATGAAAAACTGTTTTTT. Translated: CAIMAGPNEKLFF.

The chain employs TRBV3-1 (or the pseudogene TRBV3-2) and TRBJ1-4, with a tentative D call TRBD1 (6 bases). This CDR3 has 16 amino acids. The germline CDR1 and CDR2 sequences are LGHDT and YNNKEL (reference sequence). Trimming took off 7 bases at V and 3 bases at J, with 18 bases between the two ends. CDR3 sequence: CASTSLPQGANEKLFF. As DNA, the CDR3 is TGTGCCAGCACTTCCTTACCACAGGGAGCTAATGAAAAACTGTTTTTT.

This clone was picked up one time. The chain has TRBV16 and TRBJ2-7; no clear D gene. CDR1 and CDR2 (germline): KGHSY, FQNENV. The CDR3 has 14 residues. V lost 1 base and J lost 4, with 11 bases in between. The CDR3 DNA reads as TGTGCCAGCAGCCAATGGGTTGGAGTTTACGAGCAGTACTTC. Translation gives CASSQWVGVYEQYF. The full variable domain, with the rest looked up from reference TRBV16 and TRBJ2-7, is GEEVAQTPKHLVRGEGQKAKLYCAPIKGHSYVFWYQQVLKNEFKFLISFQNENVFDETGMPKERFSAKCLPNSPCSLEIQATKLEDSAVYFCASSQWVGVYEQYFGPGTRLTVT.

The chain links TRBV7-2 to TRBJ2-7; 7 bases are a match to TRBD1. Germline V lookup: CDR1 SGHTA, CDR2 FQGNSA. Trimming cost V 3 bases and J 3 bases; bases outside gene matches: 14. CDR3 length: 17 amino acids. For the CDR3, the DNA is TGTGCCAGCAGCTTGTCCACCCCGGGACCAGGGGGCTACGAGCAGTACTTC. It translates to CASSLSTPGPGGYEQYF.

The J gene is TRBJ2-3, the V gene TRBV4-3; possibly TRBD2 for D (7 bases). Trimming removed 0 bases from V and 2 bases from J, with 12 bases in between. The germline CDR1 and CDR2 sequences are LGHNA and YSLEER. The CDR3 spans 16 residues. The CDR3 here is CASSQDRGGATDTQYF. The DNA for the CDR3 is TGCGCCAGCAGCCAAGATAGGGGGGGGGCCACAGATACGCAGTATTTT.

V is TRBV19 and J is TRBJ2-7; the D gene is possibly TRBD1 (5 bases). The ends were cut back, 11 bases at V and 0 bases at J, with 14 bases in the middle. The length of the CDR3 is 13 residues. Germline V gives CDR1 LNHDA, CDR2 SQIVND (reference sequence). The CDR3 DNA is TGTGCCGGGTTAAGACAGTACTCCTACGAGCAGTACTTC. Protein product: CAGLRQYSYEQYF.